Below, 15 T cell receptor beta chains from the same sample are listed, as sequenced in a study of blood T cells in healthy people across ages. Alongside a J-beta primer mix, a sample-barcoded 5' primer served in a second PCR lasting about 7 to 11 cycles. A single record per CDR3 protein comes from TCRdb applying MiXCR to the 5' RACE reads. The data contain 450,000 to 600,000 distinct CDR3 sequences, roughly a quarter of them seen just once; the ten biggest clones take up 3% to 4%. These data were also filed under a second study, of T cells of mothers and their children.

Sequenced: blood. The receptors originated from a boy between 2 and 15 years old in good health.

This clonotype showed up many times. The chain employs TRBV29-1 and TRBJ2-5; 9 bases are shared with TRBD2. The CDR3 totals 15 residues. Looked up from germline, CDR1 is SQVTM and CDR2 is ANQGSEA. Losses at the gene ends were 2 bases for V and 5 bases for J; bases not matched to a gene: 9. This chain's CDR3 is CSVEIPAGGWETQYF. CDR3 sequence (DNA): TGCAGCGTTGAAATTCCAGCGGGAGGATGGGAGACCCAGTACTTC.

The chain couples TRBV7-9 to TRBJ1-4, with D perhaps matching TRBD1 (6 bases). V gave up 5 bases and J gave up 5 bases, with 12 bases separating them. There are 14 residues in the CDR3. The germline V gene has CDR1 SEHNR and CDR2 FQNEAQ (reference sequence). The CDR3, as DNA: TGTGCCAGCAGCCCCCAGGGGAACAATGAAAAACTGTTTTTT. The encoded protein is CASSPQGNNEKLFF. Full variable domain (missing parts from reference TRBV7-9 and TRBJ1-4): DTGVSQNPRHKITKRGQNVTFRCDPISEHNRLYWYRQTLGQGPEFLTYFQNEAQLEKSRLLSDRFSAERPKGSFSTLEIQRTEQGDSAMYLCASSPQGNNEKLFFGSGTQLSVL.

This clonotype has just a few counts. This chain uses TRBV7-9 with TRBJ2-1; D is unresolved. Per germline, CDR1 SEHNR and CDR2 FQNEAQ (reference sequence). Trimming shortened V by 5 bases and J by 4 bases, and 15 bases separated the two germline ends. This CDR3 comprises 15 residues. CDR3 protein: CASSEAALRYNEQFF. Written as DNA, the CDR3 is TGTGCCAGCAGCGAGGCCGCGCTTAGGTACAATGAGCAGTTCTTC. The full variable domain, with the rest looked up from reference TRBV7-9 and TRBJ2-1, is DTGVSQNPRHKITKRGQNVTFRCDPISEHNRLYWYRQTLGQGPEFLTYFQNEAQLEKSRLLSDRFSAERPKGSFSTLEIQRTEQGDSAMYLCASSEAALRYNEQFFGPGTRLTVL.

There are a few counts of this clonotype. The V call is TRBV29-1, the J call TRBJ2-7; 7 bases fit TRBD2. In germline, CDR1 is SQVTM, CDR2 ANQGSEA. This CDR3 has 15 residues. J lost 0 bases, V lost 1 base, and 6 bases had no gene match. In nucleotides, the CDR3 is TGCAGCGTTGAAGGTTTGGGAGGGGACTCCTACGAGCAGTACTTC. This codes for CSVEGLGGDSYEQYF.

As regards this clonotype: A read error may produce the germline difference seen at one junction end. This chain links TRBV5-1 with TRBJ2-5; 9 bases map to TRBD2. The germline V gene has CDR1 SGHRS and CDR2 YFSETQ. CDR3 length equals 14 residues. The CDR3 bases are TGCGCCAGCCGCTTAACTAGCGGGCGAGAGACCCAGTACTTC. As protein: CASRLTSGRETQYF.

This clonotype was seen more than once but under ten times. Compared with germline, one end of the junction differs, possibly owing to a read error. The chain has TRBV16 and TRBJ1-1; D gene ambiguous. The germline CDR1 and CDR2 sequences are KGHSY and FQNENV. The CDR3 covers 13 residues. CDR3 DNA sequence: TGTGCCGGCAGCCAAAGTCAGGTCACTGAAGCTTTCTTT. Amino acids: CAGSQSQVTEAFF.

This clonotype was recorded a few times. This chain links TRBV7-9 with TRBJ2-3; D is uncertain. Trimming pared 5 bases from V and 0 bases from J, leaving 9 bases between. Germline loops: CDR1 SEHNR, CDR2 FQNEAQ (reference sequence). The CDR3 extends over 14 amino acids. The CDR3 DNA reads TGTGCCAGCAGCCCACAGTTGAGCACAGATACGCAGTATTTT. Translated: CASSPQLSTDTQYF.

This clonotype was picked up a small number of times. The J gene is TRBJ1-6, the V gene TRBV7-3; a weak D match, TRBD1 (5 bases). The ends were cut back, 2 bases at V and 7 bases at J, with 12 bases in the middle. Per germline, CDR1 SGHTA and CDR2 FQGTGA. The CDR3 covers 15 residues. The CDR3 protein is CASSLLGTGNSPLHF. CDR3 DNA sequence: TGTGCCAGCAGCTTATTGGGGACGGGCAATTCACCCCTCCACTTT.

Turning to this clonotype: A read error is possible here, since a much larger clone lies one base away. The CDR3 DNA reads TGTGCCAGCTCACCACCGGGACAGAGAGGGGAGACCCAGTACTTC. This translates into CASSPPGQRGETQYF. The V and J genes are TRBV18 and TRBJ2-5, with 7 bases matching TRBD1. CDR3 length equals 15 residues. The germline V gene encodes CDR1 KGHSH and CDR2 LQKENI. V lost 0 bases, J lost 5 bases, and 6 bases stayed unmatched.

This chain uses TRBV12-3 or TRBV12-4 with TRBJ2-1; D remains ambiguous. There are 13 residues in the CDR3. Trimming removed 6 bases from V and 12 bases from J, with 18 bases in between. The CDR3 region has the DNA TGTGCCAGCAGGACCGGACCGCACCCTGGGCAGTTCTTC. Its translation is CASRTGPHPGQFF.

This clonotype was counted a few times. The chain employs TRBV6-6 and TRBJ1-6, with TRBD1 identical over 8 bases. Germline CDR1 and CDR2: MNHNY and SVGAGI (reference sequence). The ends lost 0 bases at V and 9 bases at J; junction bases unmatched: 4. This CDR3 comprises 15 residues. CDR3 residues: CASSYSDRGSSPLHF. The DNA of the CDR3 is TGTGCCAGCAGTTACTCAGACAGGGGTTCTTCACCCCTCCACTTT.

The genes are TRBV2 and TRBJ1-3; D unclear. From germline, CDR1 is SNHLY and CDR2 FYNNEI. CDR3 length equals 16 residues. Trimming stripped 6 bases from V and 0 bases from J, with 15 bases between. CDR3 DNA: TGTGCCAGCAGAACCAAGGACCGCTTCTCTGGAAACACCATATATTTT. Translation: CASRTKDRFSGNTIYF. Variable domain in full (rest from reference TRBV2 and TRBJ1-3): EPEVTQTPSHQVTQMGQEVILRCVPISNHLYFYWYRQILGQKVEFLVSFYNNEISEKSEIFDDQFSVERPDGSNFTLKIRSTKLEDSAMYFCASRTKDRFSGNTIYFGEGSWLTVV.

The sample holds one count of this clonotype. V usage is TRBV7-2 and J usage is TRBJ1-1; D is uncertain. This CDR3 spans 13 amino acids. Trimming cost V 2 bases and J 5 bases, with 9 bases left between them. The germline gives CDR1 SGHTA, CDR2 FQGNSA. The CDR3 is CASSLYLRTEAFF. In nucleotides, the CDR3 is TGTGCCAGCAGCTTATATCTGCGGACTGAAGCTTTCTTT. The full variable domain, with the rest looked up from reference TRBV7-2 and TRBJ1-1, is GAGVSQSPSNKVTEKGKDVELRCDPISGHTALYWYRQSLGQGLEFLIYFQGNSAPDKSGLPSDRFSAERTGGSVSTLTIQRTQQEDSAVYLCASSLYLRTEAFFGQGTRLTVV.

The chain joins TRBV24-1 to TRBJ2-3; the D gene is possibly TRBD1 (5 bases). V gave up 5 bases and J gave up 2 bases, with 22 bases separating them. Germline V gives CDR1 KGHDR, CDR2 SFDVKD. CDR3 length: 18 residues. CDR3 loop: CATSASSGTGGFTDTQYF. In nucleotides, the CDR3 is TGTGCCACCAGTGCCTCAAGTGGAACAGGTGGATTCACAGATACGCAGTATTTT.

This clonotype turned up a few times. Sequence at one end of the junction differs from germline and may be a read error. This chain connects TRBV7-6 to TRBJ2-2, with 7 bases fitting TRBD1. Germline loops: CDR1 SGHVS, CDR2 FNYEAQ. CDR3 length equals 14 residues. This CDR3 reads CASGLVAGGRELFF. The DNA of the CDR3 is TGTGCCAGCGGCTTAGTGGCAGGGGGTCGGGAGCTGTTTTTT.